This T cell receptor (beta chain) was found in a study of shared clonotypes between healthy human individuals. Study-wide background: Each donor had three CD4 naive, three CD4 memory, two CD8 naive and one CD8 memory plate.

The V end was cut by 0 bases, the J end by 4 bases, with 11 bases between. Germline lookup yields CDR1 SGDLS and CDR2 YYNGEE. CDR3 length equals 14 residues. Sequencing used immunoSEQ multiplex PCR; TCRdb keeps in-frame clones, though not all of them. The sample yields about 1,900,000 clones, about 95% seen once. Positively selected for CCR7, the CD45RO-negative cells used as naive CD8 cells excluded terminally differentiated effector memory CD45RA+ cells. The material sequenced was naive CD8+ T cells sorted from blood. V gene TRBV9 combines with J gene TRBJ2-7, with D uncertain. This TCR derives from a young man in good health. The chain's CDR3 is CASSVALLGYEQYF. CDR3 bases: TGTGCCAGCAGCGTAGCCCTCTTGGGGTACGAGCAGTACTTC.